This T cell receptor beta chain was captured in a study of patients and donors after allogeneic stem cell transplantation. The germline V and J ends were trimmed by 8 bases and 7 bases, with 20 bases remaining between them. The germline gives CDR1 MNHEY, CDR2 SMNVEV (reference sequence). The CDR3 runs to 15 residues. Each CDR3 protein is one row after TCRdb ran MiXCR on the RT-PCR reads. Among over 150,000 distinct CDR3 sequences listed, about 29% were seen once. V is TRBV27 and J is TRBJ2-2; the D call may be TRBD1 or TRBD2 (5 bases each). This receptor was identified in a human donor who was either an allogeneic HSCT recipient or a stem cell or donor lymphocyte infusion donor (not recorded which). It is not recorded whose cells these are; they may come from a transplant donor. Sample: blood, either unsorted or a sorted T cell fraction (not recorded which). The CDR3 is CASPTQRDVDGELFF. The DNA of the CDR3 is TGTGCCAGCCCCACCCAGAGGGACGTCGACGGGGAGCTGTTTTTT.